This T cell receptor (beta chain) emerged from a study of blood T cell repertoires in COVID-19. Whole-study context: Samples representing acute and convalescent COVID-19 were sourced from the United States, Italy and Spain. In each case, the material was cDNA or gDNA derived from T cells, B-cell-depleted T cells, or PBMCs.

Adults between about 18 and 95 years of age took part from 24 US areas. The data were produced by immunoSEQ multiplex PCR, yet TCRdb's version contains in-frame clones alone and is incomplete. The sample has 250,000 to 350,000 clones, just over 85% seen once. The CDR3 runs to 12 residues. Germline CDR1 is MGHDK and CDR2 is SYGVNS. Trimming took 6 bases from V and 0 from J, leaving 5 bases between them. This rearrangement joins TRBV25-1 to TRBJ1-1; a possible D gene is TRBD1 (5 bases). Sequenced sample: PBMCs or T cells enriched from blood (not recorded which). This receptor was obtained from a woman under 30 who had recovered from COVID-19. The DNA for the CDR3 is TGTGCCAGCAGACAGGTGAACACTGAAGCTTTCTTT. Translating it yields CASRQVNTEAFF.